Listed below are T cell receptor beta chains from one sample, sequenced in a study of blood T cell repertoires in COVID-19. TCRdb keeps only in-frame clones here, not all; method: immunoSEQ multiplex PCR. Of 140,000 or so clones in the sample, approximately 73% are singletons; the top ten hold about 4%. The sample was peripheral blood. Receptors originate from a man in his 60s with acute or convalescent COVID-19. Both conserved end residues are part of each CDR3. The D gene is left open where the match is weak.

v_gene,j_gene,d_gene,CDR3aa
TRBV5-1,TRBJ2-3,NA,CASSLRTANPTDTQYF
TRBV19,TRBJ2-7,TRBD2,CASSGLAGVYEQYF
TRBV10-3,TRBJ2-5,NA,CAIRKGGGETQYF
TRBV10-3,TRBJ2-7,TRBD2,CAISVTGPRGVEQYF
TRBV12-3/TRBV12-4,TRBJ1-1,NA,CASSFNGQGEAFF
TRBV30,TRBJ2-2,TRBD2,CAWSVARGRGTGELFF
TRBV6-6,TRBJ2-7,NA,CASRRHPYEQYF
TRBV6-5,TRBJ2-2,NA,CASTGGSTGELFF
TRBV6-5,TRBJ1-2,TRBD1,CASSQGQGSYGYTF
TRBV29-1,TRBJ2-1,TRBD1,CSLPQGQGANEQFF
TRBV20-1,TRBJ2-7,NA,CSASRAGKPYEQYF
TRBV6-5,TRBJ2-1,NA,CASISRSYNEQFF
TRBV10-3,TRBJ2-1,TRBD1,CAISESGTGVRYNEQFF
TRBV10-3,TRBJ2-7,NA,CAISAPEGGSYEQYF
TRBV11-2,TRBJ2-1,NA,CASSLSPGTGKNEQFF
TRBV5-8,TRBJ1-2,NA,CASSLDAGGMSYGYTF
TRBV11-2,TRBJ2-1,TRBD2,CASSLVFSSGSSYNEQFF